These 20 T cell receptor beta chains share one sample of origin, sequenced in a study of long-term antiretroviral therapy in people with HIV. The assay used was immunoSEQ (version v3.0), run at survey level. Clones were sequenced by immunoSEQ multiplex PCR, and TCRdb holds only the in-frame ones, with some missing. The sample has 15,000 to 20,000 clones, more than 75% seen once. This specimen consisted of unsorted PBMCs, obtained 0.5 years after starting antiretroviral therapy. These receptors were taken from a man in his forties with HIV.

J is TRBJ1-1 and V is TRBV11-2; 8 positions match TRBD1. Germline CDR1 and CDR2: SGHAT and FQNNGV. J gave up 5 bases and V 3 bases, and 11 bases lay outside the gene matches. The CDR3 sequence is 16 residues long. The CDR3 reads CASSLRTQGAGTEAFF. CDR3 in DNA: TGTGCCAGCAGCTTGAGGACGCAGGGGGCAGGGACTGAAGCTTTCTTT.

This sequence joins TRBV7-9 and TRBJ1-2; D call uncertain. Germline V gives CDR1 SEHNR, CDR2 FQNEAQ (reference sequence). V lost 0 bases, J lost 0 bases, and 5 bases lay in between. The CDR3 covers 14 residues. The DNA of the CDR3 is TGTGCCAGCAGCTTAGCTAATGCTAACTATGGCTACACCTTC. Its protein product is CASSLANANYGYTF.

This chain links TRBV7-9 with TRBJ1-1; TRBD1 matches 7 bases. Per the germline V gene, CDR1 is SEHNR and CDR2 is FQNEAQ (reference sequence). The CDR3 is made up of 16 amino acids. The ends lost 5 bases at V and 5 bases at J; junction bases unmatched: 14. The CDR3 spells CASSQKRGGPQTEAFF. The CDR3 coding sequence is TGTGCCAGCAGCCAAAAGCGAGGGGGCCCACAAACTGAAGCTTTCTTT. The whole variable domain, remainder taken from reference TRBV7-9 and TRBJ1-1, is DTGVSQNPRHKITKRGQNVTFRCDPISEHNRLYWYRQTLGQGPEFLTYFQNEAQLEKSRLLSDRFSAERPKGSFSTLEIQRTEQGDSAMYLCASSQKRGGPQTEAFFGQGTRLTVV.

CDR3 protein: CASLRDPNQPQHF. The CDR3 region has the DNA TGTGCCAGCCTCCGGGACCCTAATCAGCCCCAGCATTTT. The V gene is TRBV6-6, the J gene TRBJ1-5; D might be TRBD1 (5 bases). Per germline, CDR1 MNHNY and CDR2 SVGAGI (reference sequence). The length of the CDR3 is 13 residues. With 8 bases removed from V and 4 bases from J, the gap between germline ends came to 12 bases.

The J gene is TRBJ2-3, the V gene TRBV28, with TRBD1 matching 10 bases. After removal of 8 bases from V and 3 bases from J, the junction contained 5 bases not matched to a gene. From germline, CDR1 is MDHEN and CDR2 SYDVKM. The CDR3 has 14 amino acids. The CDR3 region has the DNA TGTGCCAGCTGGGACAGGGGCGTTACAGATACGCAGTATTTT. It translates to CASWDRGVTDTQYF.

The chain combines TRBV27 with TRBJ2-7; 7 nucleotides align to TRBD1. The CDR3 is 15 residues long. Germline CDR1 reads MNHEY; CDR2 reads SMNVEV (reference sequence). Trimming cost V 3 bases and J 0 bases; bases outside gene matches: 5. CDR3 region: CASSLLTGVSYEQYF. The CDR3 bases are TGTGCCAGCAGTTTGTTAACAGGGGTCTCCTACGAGCAGTACTTC.

This chain links TRBV19 with TRBJ1-5; 7 nucleotides agree with TRBD1. CDR3 length equals 15 residues. From germline, CDR1 is LNHDA and CDR2 SQIVND (reference sequence). The trim removed 5 bases at V and 0 bases at J, leaving 4 bases unmatched. CDR3 residues: CASSPGQYSNQPQHF. The CDR3 DNA reads TGTGCCAGTAGTCCGGGACAGTATAGCAATCAGCCCCAGCATTTT.

The chain employs TRBV20-1 and TRBJ2-5; D remains ambiguous. V was cut by 5 bases and J by 4 bases, with 5 bases left in between. CDR3 size: 10 residues. Germline V gene data show CDR1 as DFQATT and CDR2 as SNEGSKA (reference sequence). The CDR3 bases are TGCAGTGCTCATCTAGAGACCCAGTACTTC. Protein product: CSAHLETQYF.

A single count supports this clone. This chain links TRBV19 with TRBJ2-7; tentative D call: TRBD1 (5 bases). CDR1 and CDR2 from the germline V gene are LNHDA and SQIVND (reference sequence). CDR3 size: 14 residues. V was trimmed by 1 base and J by 3 bases, leaving 10 bases between them. Written as DNA, the CDR3 is TGTGCCAGTAGTATAGTAGGGGTTAACTACGAGCAGTACTTC. This gives the protein CASSIVGVNYEQYF.

The chain recombines TRBV23-1 with TRBJ2-7, with 7 nucleotides matching TRBD2. TRBV23-1 has ORF status, its function being uncertain. CDR3 length equals 14 residues. V lost 5 bases and J lost 4; bases outside the gene matches: 8. The CDR3 reads CASSAGGGEYEQYF. CDR3 in DNA: TGCGCCAGCAGTGCCGGGGGAGGGGAGTACGAGCAGTACTTC.

The V and J genes are TRBV19 and TRBJ1-1; a possible D gene is TRBD1 (5 bases). V lost 3 bases, J lost 5 bases, and 22 bases lay in between. This CDR3 region has 17 residues. Germline CDR1 reads LNHDA; CDR2 reads SQIVND (reference sequence). The CDR3 DNA is TGTGCCAGTAGTATGGCGTCCTGGGTAGGGGTCGGTACTGAAGCTTTCTTT. Amino acids: CASSMASWVGVGTEAFF.

This clone was detected once. The chain is built from TRBV28 and TRBJ1-2; 9 nucleotides line up with TRBD1. After removal of 4 bases from V and 4 bases from J, the junction contained 10 bases not matched to a gene. The length of the CDR3 is 16 residues. CDR1 is MDHEN, CDR2 SYDVKM, per germline. In nucleotides, the CDR3 is TGTGCCAGCAGTTCCCGGGACAGGGATTATAGCTATGGCTACACCTTC. It is translated as CASSSRDRDYSYGYTF.

The chain recombines TRBV18 with TRBJ1-1, with 10 bases aligning to TRBD1. V was clipped by 5 bases and J by 5 bases; unmatched bases: 11. Germline V gene lookup returns CDR1 KGHSH and CDR2 LQKENI. There are 16 residues in the CDR3. In nucleotides, the CDR3 is TGTGCCAGCTCAAAAACCTCCGGGACAGGGGTGACTGAAGCTTTCTTT. It is translated as CASSKTSGTGVTEAFF.

The chain recombines TRBV28 with TRBJ2-2, with a weak D call TRBD2 (5 bases). The CDR3 runs to 15 residues. Trimming removed 2 bases from V and 7 bases from J, with 14 bases in between. Germline assignment: CDR1 MDHEN and CDR2 SYDVKM. The CDR3 DNA sequence: TGTGCCAGCAGTTTAGGACTGCGGAGTGGCGGGGAGCTGTTTTTT. This encodes CASSLGLRSGGELFF.

The chain links TRBV5-5 to TRBJ2-7; no reliable D call. This CDR3 has 14 residues. Germline CDR1 and CDR2: SGHKS and YYEKEE (reference sequence). V lost 2 bases and J lost 3, with 12 bases in between. CDR3 sequence: CASSFLDRDYEQYF. In DNA, the CDR3 is TGTGCCAGCAGCTTTCTGGACCGAGACTACGAGCAGTACTTC.

The chain carries TRBV10-2 and TRBJ1-5; no clear D gene. This CDR3 region has 18 residues. The ends were cut back, 2 bases at V and 0 bases at J, with 17 bases in the middle. Germline V lookup: CDR1 WSHSY, CDR2 SAAADI. Written as DNA, the CDR3 is TGCGCCAGCAGTGAGACGCCCGGTACAATAGGTAGCAATCAGCCCCAGCATTTT. The encoded protein is CASSETPGTIGSNQPQHF.

The CDR3 reads CASSQTGTGLNYGYTF. The CDR3 nucleotides read TGTGCCAGCAGCCAAACCGGGACAGGGCTTAACTATGGCTACACCTTC. The chain carries TRBV7-6 and TRBJ1-2; 9 bases are a match to TRBD1. The V gene's germline CDR1 is SGHVS and CDR2 FNYEAQ. This CDR3 comprises 16 residues. V was clipped by 5 bases and J by 1 base; unmatched bases: 8.

This clone showed up just a few times. The gene calls are TRBV7-2 and TRBJ2-7; the match to TRBD2 covers 12 bases. The CDR3 is made up of 14 amino acids. Germline loops: CDR1 SGHTA, CDR2 FQGNSA. Unmatched junction bases numbered 3, after V lost 4 bases and J lost 5 bases. CDR3 region: CASSSTSGSHEQYF. CDR3 coding DNA: TGTGCCAGCAGCTCGACTAGCGGGAGCCACGAGCAGTACTTC.

The chain recombines TRBV30 with TRBJ1-6; D remains unclear. The CDR3 has 17 residues. The germline V gene has CDR1 GTSNPN and CDR2 SVGIG (reference sequence). V lost 0 bases and J 3 bases, leaving 15 bases between the germline ends. CDR3 nucleotide sequence: TGTGCCTGGAGTGTACCCCCCCGGGGAAACTATAATTCACCCCTCCACTTT. Its translation: CAWSVPPRGNYNSPLHF. Drawing the rest from reference TRBV30 and TRBJ1-6, the complete variable domain is SQTIHQWPATLVQPVGSPLSLECTVEGTSNPNLYWYRQAAGRGLQLLFYSVGIGQISSEVPQNLSASRPQDRQFILSSKKLLLSDSGFYLCAWSVPPRGNYNSPLHFGNGTRLTVT.

This chain joins TRBV2 and TRBJ2-7, with TRBD1 matching over 8 bases. V shed 2 bases, J shed 0 bases, and the junction held 6 bases outside the gene matches. Germline-derived CDR1 and CDR2 are SNHLY and FYNNEI. The CDR3 is 16 residues long. For the CDR3, the DNA is TGTGCCAGCAGTGAACCCAAGGACAGGGTCTCCTACGAGCAGTACTTC. It translates to CASSEPKDRVSYEQYF.